What follows are 30 T cell receptor beta chains derived from one specimen sequenced in a study of tumor and adjacent non-tumor tissue in lung cancer. No cell sorting was done before RNA was extracted from the tissue. The library came from three nested PCR rounds adapted from ARM-PCR protocols. TCRdb analysed the multiplex PCR reads with MiXCR anew, one entry per CDR3 protein. The sample yields approximately 70,000 distinct CDR3 sequences, 55% to 85% seen once. What was sequenced was lung tumor tissue. All receptors come from a man between 60 and 75 years old with non-small cell lung cancer.

With regard to this clonotype: This may arise from a read error, as a much more abundant clone is one base away. The chain combines TRBV25-1 with TRBJ2-5; D may be TRBD1 or TRBD2 (5 bases each). This CDR3 comprises 13 residues. Germline V CDR1 and CDR2: MGHDK, SYGVNS. With 6 bases removed from V and 4 bases from J, the gap between germline ends came to 12 bases. CDR3 amino acids: CASSPIGGETQYF. In DNA form, the CDR3 reads TGTGCCAGCAGCCCTATTGGGGGAGAGACCCAGTACTTC.

The chain combines TRBV11-3 with TRBJ2-5; D could derive from TRBD1 or TRBD2 (5 bases each). CDR3 size: 14 residues. CDR1 SGHNT and CDR2 YENEEA come from the germline V gene. V was cut by 1 base and J by 6 bases, with 12 bases left in between. The CDR3 nucleotides are TGTGCCAGCAGCTTAGGAGGGGATGGCCAGACCCAGTACTTC. It encodes CASSLGGDGQTQYF.

This clonotype is a singleton in its sample. The junction shows a germline mismatch at one end, possibly a read error. This chain links TRBV20-1 with TRBJ1-6; 9 nucleotides match TRBD1. CDR1 and CDR2 from the germline V gene are DFQATT and SNEGSKA (reference sequence). The CDR3 sequence is 18 residues long. The CDR3 nucleotides are TGCAGTGCTAGTACGCCGGGACAGGGAACCTCCTATATTTCACCTCTCCACTTT. Residues: CSASTPGQGTSYISPLHF.

The chain is built from TRBV29-1 and TRBJ1-1; D unresolved. The V gene lost 8 bases and the J gene lost 1 base, with 11 bases spanning the gap. CDR1 is SQVTM, CDR2 ANQGSEA, per germline. The length of the CDR3 is 12 residues. The CDR3 nucleotides read TGCAGCATTGTGGCAACGAACACTGAAGCTTTCTTT. It yields the protein CSIVATNTEAFF.

The chain uses TRBV6-5 and TRBJ2-4, with D tentatively TRBD2 (6 bases). V was pared by 2 bases and J by 10 bases, with 18 bases between. This CDR3 comprises 15 residues. CDR1 and CDR2 from the germline V gene are MNHEY and SVGAGI. Here the CDR3 reads CASSYNGGSGNIQYF. The CDR3 coding sequence is TGTGCCAGCAGTTACAACGGGGGTTCGGGGAATATTCAGTACTTC.

J is TRBJ2-7 and V is TRBV20-1; 16 positions agree with TRBD2. The V gene end was trimmed by 5 bases and the J gene end by 0 bases; junction bases not matched to a gene: 19. The CDR3 is made up of 21 amino acids. Germline V gene lookup returns CDR1 DFQATT and CDR2 SNEGSKA (reference sequence). In DNA form, the CDR3 reads TGCAGTGCTTGTTCGGGACTAGCGGGAGGGCCGGTAGGCCTTAGCTCCTACGAGCAGTACTTC. Translated: CSACSGLAGGPVGLSSYEQYF.

As regards this clonotype: This is likely a read error, given that the CDR3 carries no conserved phenylalanine or tryptophan at its end. The genes are TRBV20-1 and TRBJ1-5, with 8 bases aligning to TRBD1. The germline V gene has CDR1 DFQATT and CDR2 SNEGSKA (reference sequence). The CDR3 totals 14 residues. After removal of 7 bases from V and 5 bases from J, the junction contained 10 bases not matched to a gene. The CDR3 loop is CSVSSGTGHQPQHC. In DNA, the CDR3 is TGCAGTGTGTCATCCGGGACAGGTCATCAGCCCCAGCATTGT.

As for this clonotype: A much larger clone lies a single base off, so this may be a read error. This sequence joins TRBV24-1 and TRBJ2-1; 11 nucleotides line up with TRBD2. The V and J ends lost 6 bases and 8 bases, in that order; junction bases with no gene match: 11. The germline CDR1 and CDR2 sequences are KGHDR and SFDVKD. This CDR3 contains 16 residues. CDR3 loop: CATSCLAGGPIYEQFF. The CDR3 DNA sequence: TGTGCCACCAGTTGTTTAGCGGGAGGGCCGATATATGAGCAGTTCTTC.

Comment on this clonotype: A read error is possible here, since a much larger clone lies one base away. The chain joins TRBV5-1 to TRBJ1-1; 8 bases are a match to TRBD1. The V and J ends lost 0 bases and 7 bases, in that order; junction bases with no gene match: 8. The CDR3 has 15 residues. CDR1 is SGHRS, CDR2 YFSETQ, per germline. As DNA, the CDR3 is TGCGCCAGCAGCTTGGGCTCAGGGGGCTTCAATGAAGCTTTCTTT. Its protein product is CASSLGSGGFNEAFF. Drawing the rest from reference TRBV5-1 and TRBJ1-1, the complete variable domain is KAGVTQTPRYLIKTRGQQVTLSCSPISGHRSVSWYQQTPGQGLQFLFEYFSETQRNKGNFPGRFSGRQFSNSRSEMNVSTLELGDSALYLCASSLGSGGFNEAFFGQGTRLTVV.

Points on this clonotype: The junction departs from germline at one end; a sequencing error may be responsible. This chain uses TRBV5-4 with TRBJ2-3; 7 bases line up with TRBD2. Germline lookup yields CDR1 SGHNT and CDR2 YYREEE (reference sequence). This CDR3 region has 16 residues. The CDR3 sequence is CASSPIEREPEDTRYF. The CDR3 bases are TGTGCCAGCAGCCCTATCGAGCGGGAACCGGAAGATACGCGGTATTTT. Based on the CDR3 plus reference TRBV5-4 and TRBJ2-3, the full variable domain is ETGVTQSPTHLIKTRGQQVTLRCSSQSGHNTVSWYQQALGQGPQFIFQYYREEENGRGNFPPRFSGLQFPNYSSELNVNALELDDSALYLCASSPIEREPEDTRYFGPGTRLTVL.

V gene TRBV19 combines with J gene TRBJ1-5; 9 nucleotides align to TRBD1. V trimming: 4 bases; J trimming: 3 bases; junction bases outside the gene matches: 4. In germline, CDR1 is LNHDA, CDR2 SQIVND (reference sequence). This CDR3 contains 15 residues. The CDR3 loop reads CASSTGQGSNQPQHF. The CDR3 DNA is TGTGCCAGTAGTACGGGACAGGGCTCCAATCAGCCCCAGCATTTT.

This clonotype was seen only a few times. Just one base apart from a much larger clone, this may be a read error. The chain has TRBV6-1 and TRBJ1-4; D remains unclear. Trimming pared 6 bases from V and 8 bases from J, leaving 13 bases between. The CDR3 spans 13 residues. The germline gives CDR1 MNHNS, CDR2 SASEGT. This chain's CDR3 is CASRPGMIEKLFF. The CDR3 region has the DNA TGTGCCAGCAGGCCCGGGATGATAGAAAAACTGTTTTTT.

About this clonotype: The germline gene is not matched at one end of the junction; a read error may be the cause. The chain couples TRBV20-1 to TRBJ1-5, with unresolved D. CDR1 and CDR2 from the germline V gene are DFQATT and SNEGSKA (reference sequence). The CDR3 is made up of 15 amino acids. DNA of the CDR3: TGCAGTGTTAGAGATTTTAGGCAGATCAATCAGCCCCATCATTTT. It encodes CSVRDFRQINQPHHF.

The gene calls are TRBV29-1 and TRBJ2-1, with a weak D call TRBD1 (6 bases). The CDR3 has 16 amino acids. CDR1 is SQVTM and CDR2 is ANQGSEA in the germline V gene. The V end lost 2 bases, the J end lost 8 bases, and 22 bases lay between the germline ends. The CDR3, as DNA: TGCAGCGTTGAACCCTCACAGGGTTTTACAATGGATGAGCAGTTCTTC. Amino acids: CSVEPSQGFTMDEQFF.

As for this clonotype: Possible read error: a much larger clone is one base away. V usage is TRBV6-5 and J usage is TRBJ2-2; perhaps TRBD1 as D (6 bases). Trimming cost V 0 bases and J 6 bases, with 11 bases left between them. CDR1 is MNHEY and CDR2 is SVGAGI in the germline V gene. CDR3 length: 15 residues. The CDR3 sequence: CASSYSWGLPGELFF. The DNA for the CDR3 is TGTGCCAGCAGTTACTCGTGGGGGCTCCCCGGGGAGCTGTTTTTT.

Turning to this clonotype: One end of the junction fails to match germline, which may point to a read error. The chain's CDR3 is CASSLAGSHNDHIF. The CDR3 DNA reads as TGTGCCAGCAGCTTAGCGGGGAGCCACAATGATCATATCTTC. V and J are TRBV11-3 and TRBJ2-1; D possibly corresponds to TRBD2 (5 bases). The CDR3 totals 14 residues. Looked up from germline, CDR1 is SGHNT and CDR2 is YENEEA.

With respect to this clonotype: A read error may produce the germline difference seen at one junction end. The rearrangement joins TRBV20-1 to TRBJ2-2, with 11 nucleotides matching TRBD2. The CDR3 runs to 16 residues. The germline V gene encodes CDR1 DFQATT and CDR2 SNEGSKA (reference sequence). This CDR3 is CTTTLAGGPETGGLFF. In DNA form, the CDR3 reads TGCACTACTACTTTAGCGGGAGGGCCGGAGACCGGGGGGCTGTTTTTT.

As to this clonotype: Lacking the conserved final phenylalanine or tryptophan, this CDR3 likely reflects a read error. CDR3 protein: CGSSLTSGASTDTQYL. The CDR3, as DNA: TGTGGCAGCAGCTTGACTAGCGGGGCCAGCACAGATACGCAGTATCTT. J is TRBJ2-3 and V is TRBV11-1; the match to TRBD2 covers 11 bases. Germline CDR1 reads SGHAT; CDR2 reads FQDESV (reference sequence). The CDR3 covers 16 residues.

Concerning this clonotype: A junction end diverges from the germline sequence, so it may reflect a read error. The chain employs TRBV20-1 and TRBJ1-5, with D tentatively TRBD1 (5 bases). The germline V gene encodes CDR1 DFQATT and CDR2 SNEGSKA (reference sequence). CDR3 length: 14 residues. The CDR3, as DNA: TGCAGTGCTAGAGACTCAGGGTACGATCAGTCCCAGCATTTT. Translating it yields CSARDSGYDQSQHF.

With regard to this clonotype: Its ends do not fully match the called genes, so a read error is possible. This sequence joins TRBV10-3 and TRBJ2-7; tentative D call: TRBD2 (7 bases). CDR1 is ENHRY and CDR2 is SYGVKD in the germline V gene. The CDR3 has 12 residues. CDR3 sequence (DNA): TGTGCCATCATTGAGTCGGGGGGCGATCAGTACTTC. It codes for CAIIESGGDQYF.

This clonotype occurred many times. The CDR3 bases are TGTGCCAGCATTACGGCAGCCTACGAGCAGTACTTC. It codes for CASITAAYEQYF. The chain carries TRBV6-1 and TRBJ2-7; D not certain. There are 12 residues in the CDR3. Per germline, CDR1 MNHNS and CDR2 SASEGT. Trimming left V 7 bases short and J 2 bases short, with 9 bases between.

This clonotype was seen only a few times. Germline is not matched at one junction end, which may reflect a read error. V and J are TRBV6-5 and TRBJ2-7, with TRBD1 identical over 7 bases. Looked up from germline, CDR1 is MNHEY and CDR2 is SVGAGI. CDR3 length equals 15 residues. Here the CDR3 reads CTSSYEAGQVYEQYF. CDR3 in DNA: TGTACCAGCAGTTACGAGGCTGGACAGGTTTACGAGCAATACTTC.

Note on this clonotype: This may be a read error: a much more frequent sequence differs by one nucleotide. The chain has TRBV20-1 and TRBJ2-1; 7 nucleotides match TRBD1. This CDR3 spans 12 amino acids. Germline V gene sequence: CDR1 DFQATT, CDR2 SNEGSKA (reference sequence). This CDR3 reads CRARGQKNEQFF. For the CDR3, the DNA is TGCAGAGCTAGGGGACAGAAAAATGAGCAGTTCTTC.

The rearrangement uses TRBV29-1 and TRBJ1-1; unclear D gene. Looked up from germline, CDR1 is SQVTM and CDR2 is ANQGSEA. The CDR3 contains 13 residues. The ends were cut back, 4 bases at V and 8 bases at J, with 17 bases in the middle. CDR3 DNA: TGCAGCGTTGGTGAAGAGGAGAACATCGAAGCTTTCTTT. It specifies CSVGEEENIEAFF.

J is TRBJ1-3 and V is TRBV10-2, with TRBD1 matching 8 bases. The V segment lost 11 bases and the J segment 5 bases; nucleotides outside the gene matches: 14. The CDR3 consists of 15 residues. In germline, CDR1 is WSHSY, CDR2 SAAADI. The CDR3: CADGDRHPPRNTIYF. The CDR3, as DNA: TGCGCCGACGGGGACAGGCACCCGCCAAGAAACACCATATATTTT.

This clonotype was observed a handful of times. It may be a read error: a sequence one base away is much more abundant. The CDR3 sequence is CASSHSGRASYEQYF. CDR3 coding DNA: TGTGCCAGCAGCCACAGTGGCAGGGCGTCCTACGAGCAGTACTTC. The chain recombines TRBV5-6 with TRBJ2-7; possible D gene TRBD1, 5 bases. Germline-derived CDR1 and CDR2 are SGHDT and YYEEEE. This CDR3 has 15 amino acids. Trimming left V 4 bases short and J 1 base short, with 15 bases between.

This clonotype was picked up a small number of times. A read error may produce the germline difference seen at one junction end. This sequence joins TRBV6-1 and TRBJ1-5; D call uncertain. The CDR3 runs to 15 residues. Germline-derived CDR1 and CDR2 are MNHNS and SASEGT. CDR3 region: CASSVGLVGDQPQHF. The CDR3 region has the DNA TGTGCCAGCAGTGTAGGGCTGGTAGGCGACCAGCCCCAACATTTT.

As regards this clonotype: The germline gene is not matched at one end of the junction; a read error may be the cause. This sequence joins TRBV12-3 or TRBV12-4 and TRBJ2-2; weak D call: TRBD2 (5 bases). The CDR3 has 16 residues. Here the CDR3 reads CASSLYSATNTGELFF. CDR3 DNA sequence: TGTGCCAGCAGTCTCTACTCGGCCACGAACACCGGGGAGTTGTTTTTT.

On this clonotype: The junction does not match germline at one end; this may be a read error. The chain employs TRBV20-1 and TRBJ1-1; D gene ambiguous. Germline assignment: CDR1 DFQATT and CDR2 SNEGSKA (reference sequence). This CDR3 region has 13 residues. CDR3 DNA: TGCGGTGCCCCGCGGGGTTGGTTTGGCGGAGTTTTCTTT. Amino acids: CGAPRGWFGGVFF.

A remark on this clonotype: An end of the junction does not agree with germline; a read error may underlie this. V gene TRBV20-1 combines with J gene TRBJ1-5, with D tentatively TRBD1 (6 bases). Germline CDR1 and CDR2: DFQATT and SNEGSKA (reference sequence). CDR3 size: 15 residues. The CDR3 bases are TGTAGTGCCCCTCGGGGGGCACGGATCAACCAGCCCCAGCATTTT. Amino acids: CSAPRGARINQPQHF.